A selection of T cell receptor beta chains follows, all from one sample in a study of OX40 agonist ivuxolimab in advanced cancers. The method was immunoSEQ multiplex PCR; TCRdb's version includes in-frame clones alone and lacks a portion of them. The sample holds 94,000 or so clones; approximately 80% are singletons and the top ten take roughly 5.2%. The sample here was CD4+ or CD8+ T cells sorted from blood, taken in a trial of the OX40 agonist ivuxolimab. These receptors were collected from an adult with an advanced solid tumor such as melanoma, head and neck, liver or kidney cancer. The CDR3 runs from the conserved cysteine through the conserved F or W. A D gene is named only where the DNA matches it firmly. Size values are once, few and many counts, or a class for expanded clones, and some rows have none.

cdr3_nt	cdr3_aa	j_call	v_call	clone_size	d_call
TGCGCCAGCAGCTTGGTTCGGGGGCTGAACACTGAAGCTTTCTTT	CASSLVRGLNTEAFF	TRBJ1-1	TRBV5-1	NA	NA
TGTGCCAGCAGTTACTCAGGGGGGGGAGCTTTCTTT	CASSYSGGGAFF	TRBJ1-1	TRBV6-5	NA	NA
TGTGCCAGCAGCCTGGTACAGGGGGCGTATGGGGCCAACGTCCTGACTTTC	CASSLVQGAYGANVLTF	TRBJ2-6	TRBV4-2	NA	TRBD1
TGTGCCAGTAGTATGGCAGGGTTGGGCACTGAAGCTTTCTTT	CASSMAGLGTEAFF	TRBJ1-1	TRBV19	NA	NA
TGTGCCAGCAGTGAAGGCGGGAGGAACACTGAAGCTTTCTTT	CASSEGGRNTEAFF	TRBJ1-1	TRBV6-1	NA	NA
TGTGCCACCAGCAGCCAAGACAGTGAAGCTTTCTTT	CATSSQDSEAFF	TRBJ1-1	TRBV15	NA	NA
TGTGCCAGCACCAGCTTGCCAGGGGTGGGGTTGAACACTGAAGCTTTCTTT	CASTSLPGVGLNTEAFF	TRBJ1-1	TRBV5-5	NA	NA
TGTGCCAGCAGTTTAAGGGGTCGCTATGGCTACACCTTC	CASSLRGRYGYTF	TRBJ1-2	TRBV28	NA	NA
TGTGCCAGCAGCAAGAGCGGGTTTTACGAGCAGTACTTC	CASSKSGFYEQYF	TRBJ2-7	TRBV21-1	NA	NA
TGTGCCAGCAGCGGTCTCGCCAGCTCTGGAAACACCATATATTTT	CASSGLASSGNTIYF	TRBJ1-3	TRBV9	NA	NA
TGTGCCAGCTCACCGGACAGCACTGAAGCTTTCTTT	CASSPDSTEAFF	TRBJ1-1	TRBV18	few	NA
TGTGCCAGCAGCTCACTAGCGGGGAGGATCAATGAGCAGTTCTTC	CASSSLAGRINEQFF	TRBJ2-1	TRBV7-2	NA	TRBD2
TGTGCCAGCAGCCGGGACACCAGCACAGATACGCAGTATTTT	CASSRDTSTDTQYF	TRBJ2-3	TRBV4-2	NA	NA
TGTGCCAGCAGTGAACAGGCTAATTCACCCCTCCACTTT	CASSEQANSPLHF	TRBJ1-6	TRBV25-1	once	NA
TGTGCCAGCAGCCATTCGGACATCCTGAACACTGAAGCTTTCTTT	CASSHSDILNTEAFF	TRBJ1-1	TRBV7-8	NA	NA
TGTGCCAGCTCACCAAAGGGACAGGGGTTGAGCTATGGCTACACCTTC	CASSPKGQGLSYGYTF	TRBJ1-2	TRBV18	NA	TRBD1
TGCGCCAGTGACTGGGGAGGAACCGGGGAGCTGTTTTTT	CASDWGGTGELFF	TRBJ2-2	TRBV5-1	NA	NA
TGTGCTAGTCGGCTGAGTAACACTGAAGCTTTCTTT	CASRLSNTEAFF	TRBJ1-1	TRBV12-5	NA	NA
TGTGCCAGCAGCTTAGGGGAGCATTCACCCCTCCACTTT	CASSLGEHSPLHF	TRBJ1-6	TRBV7-3	few	NA
TGTGCCAGCTCACCCGCGGGAGCCTACAATGAGCAGTTCTTC	CASSPAGAYNEQFF	TRBJ2-1	TRBV18	NA	TRBD2
TGTGCCAGCAGTTCCCGGCGGGGGCATAACTATGGCTACACCTTC	CASSSRRGHNYGYTF	TRBJ1-2	TRBV28	NA	NA
TGTGCCATTGTAGAATGGGGGAGAAGCTACACCTTC	CAIVEWGRSYTF	TRBJ1-2	TRBV6-6	few	NA
TGTGCTAGTGGTTTTTTTCGGAATAGCAGGGGTACCGGGTACCAAGAGACCCAGTACTTC	CASGFFRNSRGTGYQETQYF	TRBJ2-5	TRBV12-5	NA	NA
TGTGCCAGCCAAGGACAGGCCCTCTCTGGGGCCAACGTCCTGACTTTC	CASQGQALSGANVLTF	TRBJ2-6	TRBV19	NA	TRBD1
TGTGCCAGCAGCCCTCAGGGGGACACTGAAGCTTTCTTT	CASSPQGDTEAFF	TRBJ1-1	TRBV11-1	NA	TRBD1
TGTGCCATCAGCGACGCGGACAGGGAAGAGACCCAGTACTTC	CAISDADREETQYF	TRBJ2-5	TRBV10-3	NA	TRBD1
TGTGCCAGCAGCCAAGCCGGAAATGAGCAGTTCTTC	CASSQAGNEQFF	TRBJ2-1	TRBV14	NA	NA
TGTGCCAGCAGTCCATATTTCTACAATGAGCAGTTCTTC	CASSPYFYNEQFF	TRBJ2-1	TRBV5-6	NA	NA
TGTGCCAGCAGTTACTCCATTACAGGGGACTATGGCTACACCTTC	CASSYSITGDYGYTF	TRBJ1-2	TRBV6-5	NA	TRBD1
TGTGCCAGCAGCCTACGACCTAGCGGGAGGGCAAGCGAGCAGTACTTC	CASSLRPSGRASEQYF	TRBJ2-7	TRBV11-2	NA	TRBD2
TGTGCCAGCAGCAGATCAATCCGGGACAGCTACGAGCAGTACTTC	CASSRSIRDSYEQYF	TRBJ2-7	TRBV9	NA	TRBD1
TGTGCCAGTAGGCCAGACAGGTGGTCAACTGAAGCTTTCTTT	CASRPDRWSTEAFF	TRBJ1-1	TRBV19	NA	NA
TGTGCCAGCAGCCCTGGACAGCCTCCGGATACGCAGTATTTT	CASSPGQPPDTQYF	TRBJ2-3	TRBV7-9	NA	NA
TGTGCCTGGAGCGAACCGAACACTGAAGCTTTCTTT	CAWSEPNTEAFF	TRBJ1-1	TRBV30	few	NA
TGTGCCTGGGGTGGAGGGGACTATGGCTACACCTTC	CAWGGGDYGYTF	TRBJ1-2	TRBV30	NA	NA
TGTGCCAGCAGCTTAGCTAGTAGCGGGGCGAACACCGGGGAGCTGTTTTTT	CASSLASSGANTGELFF	TRBJ2-2	TRBV7-9	NA	TRBD2
TGTGCCAGCAGTTCCCCAGGCAGGGTAGACTATGGCTACACCTTC	CASSSPGRVDYGYTF	TRBJ1-2	TRBV6-5	NA	NA
TGTGCCAGCAGCACCGGGACTTCCAGCTCTGGGGCCAACGTCCTGACTTTC	CASSTGTSSSGANVLTF	TRBJ2-6	TRBV5-5	NA	NA
TGTGCCAGCAGCTTTGGGGGTGGGGAGACCCAGTACTTC	CASSFGGGETQYF	TRBJ2-5	TRBV7-6	NA	NA
TGTGCCAGCAGCCCCTTAGGTGGTGGGGACGAGCAGTACTTC	CASSPLGGGDEQYF	TRBJ2-7	TRBV7-9	NA	NA
TGTGCCAGCAGGGAGCCCGGGGAGCTGTTTTTT	CASREPGELFF	TRBJ2-2	TRBV6-6	NA	NA
TGTGCCAGCAGCCCCGGGACAGGCTTTTCCGAGCAGTACTTC	CASSPGTGFSEQYF	TRBJ2-7	TRBV7-3	NA	TRBD1
TGTGCCAGCAGTTTGGGAACAGGGGCTAAGTATGGCTACACCTTC	CASSLGTGAKYGYTF	TRBJ1-2	TRBV28	NA	TRBD1
TGCGCCAGCAGCTTATGGGGGGACTATGGCTACACCTTC	CASSLWGDYGYTF	TRBJ1-2	TRBV5-1	NA	NA
TGTGCCAGCAGCTATCAACCGGGACAGGGCACAGCTAACTATGGCTACACCTTC	CASSYQPGQGTANYGYTF	TRBJ1-2	TRBV5-4	NA	TRBD1
TGTGCCAGCAGCCCCGGGACTGGAGACACCGGGGAGCTGTTTTTT	CASSPGTGDTGELFF	TRBJ2-2	TRBV7-9	NA	NA
TGTGCCAGTTCAGGGGGCGGAACCTATAATTCACCCCTCCACTTT	CASSGGGTYNSPLHF	TRBJ1-6	TRBV27	once	TRBD1
TGTGCCACCAGCACAAAGGGACTAGCGGCCAATGAGCAGTTCTTC	CATSTKGLAANEQFF	TRBJ2-1	TRBV15	NA	TRBD2
TGTGCCAGCAGCGTAGATACTAGCACAGATACGCAGTATTTT	CASSVDTSTDTQYF	TRBJ2-3	TRBV9	once	NA
TGCGCCAGCAGTCAGAAGGGGAACACTGAAGCTTTCTTT	CASSQKGNTEAFF	TRBJ1-1	TRBV10-1	NA	NA